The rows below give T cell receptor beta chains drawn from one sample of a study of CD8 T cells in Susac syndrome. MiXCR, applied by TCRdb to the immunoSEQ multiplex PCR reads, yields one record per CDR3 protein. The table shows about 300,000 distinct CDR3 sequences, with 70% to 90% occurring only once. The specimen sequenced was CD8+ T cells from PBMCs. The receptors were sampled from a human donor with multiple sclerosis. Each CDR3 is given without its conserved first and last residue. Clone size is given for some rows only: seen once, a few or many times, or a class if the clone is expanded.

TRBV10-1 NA ASSGEGPGANVLT
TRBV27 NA ASSLDAGLVYEQY
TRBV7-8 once ASRSTGLPVEQY
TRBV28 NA ASSITGGHAEAF
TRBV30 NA AWSKLAGSYNEQF
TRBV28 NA ASSYQGQGFYEQY
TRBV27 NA ASSLGENYGYT
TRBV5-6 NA ASSFGQGIYNEQF
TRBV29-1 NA SVEERDRGPRNTEAF
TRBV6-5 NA ASSYWLGGEQY
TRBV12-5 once ASGLGSTGPNTEAF
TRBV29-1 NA SVEGDSPNQPQH
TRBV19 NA ASSIYPSSYNEQF
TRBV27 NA ASRIGAVPNTEAF
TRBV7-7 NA ASSLSTSAYYEQY
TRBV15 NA ATSPAGVYNQPQH
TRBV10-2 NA ASSDPPGKGYEQY
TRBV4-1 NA ASSQDAGSETQY
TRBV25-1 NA ASRSPSHGVGRQETQY
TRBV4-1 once ASSQVPLRHLNQPQH
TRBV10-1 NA ASSGPSGDEQF
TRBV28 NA ASSLLDSLAKNIQY
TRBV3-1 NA ASSQGPILASSYNEQF
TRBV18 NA ASSTDRAEQY
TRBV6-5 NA ASSSPLEWTGDTNYEQY
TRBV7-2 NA ASSFFSDTDTQY
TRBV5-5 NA ASSLRRSNTGELF
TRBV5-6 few ASSLEGLAMYEQY
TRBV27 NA ASGQRSLTEAF
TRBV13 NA ASSLEYRAASPYEETQY
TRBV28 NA ASSLSLGQSANVLT
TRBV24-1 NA ATSALAVNTGELF
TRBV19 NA ASSILQGASNQPQH
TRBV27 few ASSLGYNYEQY
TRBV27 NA ASRTGTGPYEQY
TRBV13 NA ASSLSPSGSADNEQF
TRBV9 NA ASSVAGRGTDTQY